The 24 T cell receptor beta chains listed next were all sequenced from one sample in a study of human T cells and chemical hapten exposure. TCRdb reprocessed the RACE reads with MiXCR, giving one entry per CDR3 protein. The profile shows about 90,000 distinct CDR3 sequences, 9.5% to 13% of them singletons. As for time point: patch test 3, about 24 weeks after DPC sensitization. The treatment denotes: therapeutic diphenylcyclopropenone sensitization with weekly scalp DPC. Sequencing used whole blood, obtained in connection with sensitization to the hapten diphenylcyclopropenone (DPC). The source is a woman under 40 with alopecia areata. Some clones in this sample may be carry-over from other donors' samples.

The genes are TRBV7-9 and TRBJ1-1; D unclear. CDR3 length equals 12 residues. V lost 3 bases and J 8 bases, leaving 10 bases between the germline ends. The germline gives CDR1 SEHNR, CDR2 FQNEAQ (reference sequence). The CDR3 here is CASSLVTWEAFF. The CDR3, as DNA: TGTGCCAGCAGCTTGGTTACATGGGAAGCTTTCTTT.

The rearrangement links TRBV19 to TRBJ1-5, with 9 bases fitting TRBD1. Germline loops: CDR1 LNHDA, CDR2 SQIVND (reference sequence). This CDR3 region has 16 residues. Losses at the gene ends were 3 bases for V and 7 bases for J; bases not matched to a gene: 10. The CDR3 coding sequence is TGTGCCAGTAGTATGCCCCACAGGGGGCGAATCCAGCCCCAGCATTTT. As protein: CASSMPHRGRIQPQHF.

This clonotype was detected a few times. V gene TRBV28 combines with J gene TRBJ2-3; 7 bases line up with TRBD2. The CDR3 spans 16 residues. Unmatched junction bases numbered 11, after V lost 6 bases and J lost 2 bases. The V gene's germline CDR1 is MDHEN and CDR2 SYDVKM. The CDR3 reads CASSPPGGAATDTQYF. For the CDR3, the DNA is TGTGCCAGCAGCCCCCCGGGAGGAGCTGCCACAGATACGCAGTATTTT.

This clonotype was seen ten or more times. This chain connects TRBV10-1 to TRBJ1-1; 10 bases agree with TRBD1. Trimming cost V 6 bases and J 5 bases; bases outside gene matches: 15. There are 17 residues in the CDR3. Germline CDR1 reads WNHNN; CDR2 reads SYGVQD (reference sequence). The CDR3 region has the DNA TGCGCCAGCAGCCGAGGGATCTCGACAGGGGGCCTGACTGAAGCTTTCTTT. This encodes CASSRGISTGGLTEAFF.

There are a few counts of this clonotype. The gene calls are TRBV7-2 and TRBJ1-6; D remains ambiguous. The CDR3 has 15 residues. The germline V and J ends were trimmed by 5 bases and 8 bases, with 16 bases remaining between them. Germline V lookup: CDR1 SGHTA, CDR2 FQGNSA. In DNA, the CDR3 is TGTGCCAGCAGCCCCCAGAGCGCAGGCCATTCACCCCTCCACTTT. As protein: CASSPQSAGHSPLHF.

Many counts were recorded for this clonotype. The CDR3: CASSLAGSSYNEQFF. The CDR3 region has the DNA TGTGCCAGCAGTCTAGCGGGAAGCTCCTACAATGAGCAGTTCTTC. The chain joins TRBV7-9 to TRBJ2-1, with TRBD2 matching over 9 bases. Germline V gives CDR1 SEHNR, CDR2 FQNEAQ (reference sequence). This CDR3 contains 15 residues. V was pared by 6 bases and J by 0 bases, with 3 bases of the junction left unmatched.

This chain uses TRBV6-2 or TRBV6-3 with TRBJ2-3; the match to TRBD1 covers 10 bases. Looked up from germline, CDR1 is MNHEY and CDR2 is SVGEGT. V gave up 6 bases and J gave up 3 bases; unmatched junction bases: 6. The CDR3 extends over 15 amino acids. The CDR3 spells CASSGTGVVTDTQYF. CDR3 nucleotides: TGTGCCAGCAGCGGGACAGGGGTGGTGACAGATACGCAGTATTTT.

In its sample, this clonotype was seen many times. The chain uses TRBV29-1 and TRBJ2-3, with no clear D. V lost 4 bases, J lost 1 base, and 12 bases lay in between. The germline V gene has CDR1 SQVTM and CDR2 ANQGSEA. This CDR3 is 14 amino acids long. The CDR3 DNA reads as TGCAGCGTTGGACCCGGACGGGGCACAGATACGCAGTATTTT. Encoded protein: CSVGPGRGTDTQYF.

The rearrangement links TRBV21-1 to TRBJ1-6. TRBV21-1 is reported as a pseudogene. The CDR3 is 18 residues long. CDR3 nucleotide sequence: TGTGCCAGCAGCAAGGAGTCTAATAGGCCGCTGGACTCTTCACCCCTCCACTTT. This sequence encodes CASSKESNRPLDSSPLHF.

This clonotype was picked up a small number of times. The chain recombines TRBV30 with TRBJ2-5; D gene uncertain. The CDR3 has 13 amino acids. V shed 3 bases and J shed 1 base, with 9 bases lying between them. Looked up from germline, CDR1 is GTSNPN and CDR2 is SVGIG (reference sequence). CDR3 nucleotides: TGTGCCTGGAGGGGGTTCGGCCAAGAGACCCAGTACTTC. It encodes CAWRGFGQETQYF.

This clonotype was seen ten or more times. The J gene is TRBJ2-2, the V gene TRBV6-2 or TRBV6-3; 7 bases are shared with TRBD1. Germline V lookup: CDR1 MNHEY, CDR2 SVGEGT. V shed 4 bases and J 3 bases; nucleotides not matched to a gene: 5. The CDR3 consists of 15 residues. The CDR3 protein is CASSSGTVDTGELFF. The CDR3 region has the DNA TGTGCCAGCAGTTCGGGGACAGTGGACACCGGGGAGCTGTTTTTT.

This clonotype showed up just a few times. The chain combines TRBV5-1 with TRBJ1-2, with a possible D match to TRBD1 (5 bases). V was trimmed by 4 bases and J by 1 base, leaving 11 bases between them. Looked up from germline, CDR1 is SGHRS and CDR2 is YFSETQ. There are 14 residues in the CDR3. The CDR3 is CASSQGPHNYGYTF. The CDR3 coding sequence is TGCGCCAGCAGCCAGGGACCGCATAACTATGGCTACACCTTC.

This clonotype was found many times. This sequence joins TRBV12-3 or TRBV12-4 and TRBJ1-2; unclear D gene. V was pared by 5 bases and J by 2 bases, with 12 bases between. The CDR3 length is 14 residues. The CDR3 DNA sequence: TGTGCCAGCAGTCCCGGTCTGGGAAACTATGGCTACACCTTC. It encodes CASSPGLGNYGYTF.

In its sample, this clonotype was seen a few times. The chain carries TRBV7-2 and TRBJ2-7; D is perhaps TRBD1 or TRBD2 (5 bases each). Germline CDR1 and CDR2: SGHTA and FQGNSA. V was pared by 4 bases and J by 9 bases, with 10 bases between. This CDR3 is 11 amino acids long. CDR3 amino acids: CASSSSGGQYF. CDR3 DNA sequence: TGTGCCAGCAGCTCCTCTGGGGGGCAGTACTTC.

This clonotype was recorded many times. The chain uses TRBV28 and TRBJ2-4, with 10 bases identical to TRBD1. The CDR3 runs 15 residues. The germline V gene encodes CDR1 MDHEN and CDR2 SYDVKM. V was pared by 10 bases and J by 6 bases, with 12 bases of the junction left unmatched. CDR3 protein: CATRTDRDRGNIQYF. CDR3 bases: TGTGCCACCCGAACCGACCGGGACAGGGGAAACATTCAGTACTTC.

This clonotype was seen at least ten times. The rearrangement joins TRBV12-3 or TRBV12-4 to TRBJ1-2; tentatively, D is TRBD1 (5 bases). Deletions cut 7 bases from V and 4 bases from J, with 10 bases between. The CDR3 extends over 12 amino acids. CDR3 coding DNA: TGTGCCAGCACCTTGGACACCTATGGCTACACCTTC. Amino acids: CASTLDTYGYTF.

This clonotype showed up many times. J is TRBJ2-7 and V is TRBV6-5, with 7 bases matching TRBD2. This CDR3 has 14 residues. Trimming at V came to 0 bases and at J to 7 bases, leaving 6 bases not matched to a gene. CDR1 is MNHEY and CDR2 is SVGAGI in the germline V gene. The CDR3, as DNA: TGTGCCAGCAGTTACTCTGGGGAGGGCCTAGAGCAGTACTTC. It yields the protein CASSYSGEGLEQYF.

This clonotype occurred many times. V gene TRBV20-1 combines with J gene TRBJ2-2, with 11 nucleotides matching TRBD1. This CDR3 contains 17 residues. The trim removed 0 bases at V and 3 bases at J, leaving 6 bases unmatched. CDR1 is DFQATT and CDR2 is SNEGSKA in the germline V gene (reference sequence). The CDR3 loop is CSARDHAGQGDTGELFF. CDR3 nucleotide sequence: TGCAGTGCTAGAGATCATGCGGGACAGGGGGACACCGGGGAGCTGTTTTTT.

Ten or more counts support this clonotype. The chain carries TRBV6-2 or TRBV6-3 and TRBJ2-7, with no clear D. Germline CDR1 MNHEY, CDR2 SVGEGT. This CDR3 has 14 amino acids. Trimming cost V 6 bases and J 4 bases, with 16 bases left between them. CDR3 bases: TGTGCCAGCAGCCCTGAAAGGGCCGTTTACGAGCAGTACTTC. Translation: CASSPERAVYEQYF.

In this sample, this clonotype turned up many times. In DNA form, the CDR3 reads TGTGCCAGCGACCCCAATCCCACAGGGGCCAATCAGCCCCAGCATTTT. Encoded protein: CASDPNPTGANQPQHF. The rearrangement joins TRBV7-8 to TRBJ1-5; 7 bases map to TRBD1. This CDR3 has 16 amino acids. Germline V lookup: CDR1 SGHVS, CDR2 FQNEAQ. The trim removed 8 bases at V and 3 bases at J, leaving 13 bases unmatched.

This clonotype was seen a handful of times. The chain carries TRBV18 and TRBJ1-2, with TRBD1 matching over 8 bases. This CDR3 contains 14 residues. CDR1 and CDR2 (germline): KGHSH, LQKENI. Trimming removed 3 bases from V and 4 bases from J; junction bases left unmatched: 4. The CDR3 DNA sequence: TGTGCCAGCTCACCCGGGACAGGAGTCTATGGCTACACCTTC. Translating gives CASSPGTGVYGYTF.

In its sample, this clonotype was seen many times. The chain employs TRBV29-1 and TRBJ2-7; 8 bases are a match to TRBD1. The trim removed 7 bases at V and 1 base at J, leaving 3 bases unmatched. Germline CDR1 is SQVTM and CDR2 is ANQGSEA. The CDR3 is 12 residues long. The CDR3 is CSGGDRSYEQYF. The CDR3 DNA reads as TGCAGCGGGGGGGACAGGTCCTACGAGCAGTACTTC.

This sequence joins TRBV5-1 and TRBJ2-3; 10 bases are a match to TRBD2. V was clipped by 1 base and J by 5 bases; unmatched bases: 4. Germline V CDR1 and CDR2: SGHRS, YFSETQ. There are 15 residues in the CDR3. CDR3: CASSLSASGGDTQYF. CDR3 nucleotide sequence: TGCGCCAGCAGCTTGAGTGCTAGCGGGGGAGATACGCAGTATTTT.

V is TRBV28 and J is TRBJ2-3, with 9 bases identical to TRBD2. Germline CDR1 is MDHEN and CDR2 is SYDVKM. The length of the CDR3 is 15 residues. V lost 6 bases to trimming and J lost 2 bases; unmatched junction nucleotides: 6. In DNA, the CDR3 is TGTGCCAGCAGATATCTAGCGGGGCTCACAGATACGCAGTATTTT. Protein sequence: CASRYLAGLTDTQYF.